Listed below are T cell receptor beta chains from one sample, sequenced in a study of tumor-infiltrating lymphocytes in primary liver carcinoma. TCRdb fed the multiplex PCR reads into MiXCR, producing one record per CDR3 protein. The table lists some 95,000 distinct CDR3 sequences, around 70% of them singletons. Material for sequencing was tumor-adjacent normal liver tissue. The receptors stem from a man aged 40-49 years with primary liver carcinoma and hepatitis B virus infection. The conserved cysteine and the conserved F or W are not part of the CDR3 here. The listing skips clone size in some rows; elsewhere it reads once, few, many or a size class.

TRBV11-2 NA ASVAGPRRETQY
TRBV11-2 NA VSSLGRASTDTQY
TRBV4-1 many ASSLVTGTGVTHEQY
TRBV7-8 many ASSLGPAEGPD
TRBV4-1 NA ANSATGGTDSGEQY
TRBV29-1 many SGGDRGLTDTQY
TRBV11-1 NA ASSLLGGRVADTQF
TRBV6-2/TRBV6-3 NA ASSFLRQDSYEQY
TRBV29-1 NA SVEVASGSYEHY
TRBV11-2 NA ASSRTGVAPANTGKLF
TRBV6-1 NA ASRDVPCEQY
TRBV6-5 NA ASSYQQPNTEELF
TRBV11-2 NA ASSLDIGLARGGQS
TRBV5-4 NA ASSFTIPSNTDTQY
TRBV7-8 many ASSYSGTYYNEQF
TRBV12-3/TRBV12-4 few AGSPLGGVDTQY
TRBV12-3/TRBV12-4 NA ASSLAGSVGPQL
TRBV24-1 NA GTSDKRDRFSSYNEQF
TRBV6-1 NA ARRTGLASHEQY
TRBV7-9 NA ASRASSGPAYNEHF
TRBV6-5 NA TSGYARQGASSYEQY
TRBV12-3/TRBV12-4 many ASSLGHLYR
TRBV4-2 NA ASSQETAPRVDTQY
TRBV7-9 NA TSSLPEGHCYNEQF
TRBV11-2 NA TSSLGLTGDGEAQY
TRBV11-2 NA ARSLDFGTPISYEQY
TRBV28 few ASINSGGSYNEQF
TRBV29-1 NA SVEGRLAGGSRGQDTQY
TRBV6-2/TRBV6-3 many ASSRAGEQF
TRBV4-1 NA ASSQVSGDGYI
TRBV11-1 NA ASSLGLVEEVDHEQF
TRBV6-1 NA ASSESGREGSF
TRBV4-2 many ASSPQEDLAGANVLT
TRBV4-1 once ASSQSSWNTGELF
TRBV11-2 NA ASSLVGTTNGQF
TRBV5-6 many ASSGVSKNIQY
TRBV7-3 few ASSLGLAGVYEQY
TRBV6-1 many ANLQTGSGYT
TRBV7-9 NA ASITGTSGSEQY
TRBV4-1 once ASSSSPESEQF
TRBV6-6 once ASLGEDTQY
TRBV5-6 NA ASSFGLAGYYEQY